These 21 T cell receptor beta chains came from one sample sequenced in a study of OX40 agonist ivuxolimab in advanced cancers. Assay: immunoSEQ multiplex PCR; the TCRdb copy retains only in-frame clones and omits some. The sample yields about 42,000 clones, 75% to 90% seen once. Sample: CD4+ or CD8+ T cells sorted from blood, taken in a trial of the OX40 agonist ivuxolimab. The source is an adult with an advanced solid tumor such as melanoma, head and neck, liver or kidney cancer.

The gene calls are TRBV10-3 and TRBJ2-3, with 10 bases identical to TRBD1. Germline lookup yields CDR1 ENHRY and CDR2 SYGVKD. CDR3 length: 15 amino acids. With V trimmed by 7 bases and J by 3 bases, 7 bases remained unmatched. CDR3 nucleotides: TGTGCCATCAACAGGGGACAGGGGCGGACAGATACGCAGTATTTT. Translated, it gives CAINRGQGRTDTQYF.

This sequence joins TRBV4-2 and TRBJ1-2; D possibly corresponds to TRBD1 (5 bases). Deletions cut 4 bases from V and 2 bases from J, with 23 bases between. This CDR3 has 18 residues. CDR1 LGHNA and CDR2 YNFKEQ come from the germline V gene. CDR3 sequence reads: CASSLQGEARTINYGYTF. For the CDR3, the DNA is TGTGCCAGCAGCCTCCAGGGAGAGGCCCGAACTATAAACTATGGCTACACCTTC.

V gene TRBV10-3 combines with J gene TRBJ2-3; 13 positions agree with TRBD2. The CDR3 covers 17 residues. The germline CDR1 and CDR2 sequences are ENHRY and SYGVKD. Trimming took 4 bases from V and 3 from J; bases not matched to a gene: 7. CDR3 sequence: CAISATSGGPGTDTQYF. CDR3 nucleotides: TGTGCCATCAGTGCGACTAGCGGGGGGCCTGGGACAGATACGCAGTATTTT.

The chain uses TRBV10-3 and TRBJ2-5, with TRBD2 matching over 12 bases. The J segment lost 5 bases and the V segment lost 6 bases, leaving 7 bases of the junction unmatched. Germline V gene sequence: CDR1 ENHRY, CDR2 SYGVKD. CDR3 length: 15 amino acids. CDR3 sequence reads: CAISRGLAGGETQYF. The CDR3 bases are TGTGCCATCAGCCGGGGACTAGCGGGTGGGGAGACCCAGTACTTC.

The chain combines TRBV19 with TRBJ1-4; 8 positions match TRBD1. The germline V gene encodes CDR1 LNHDA and CDR2 SQIVND (reference sequence). With 7 bases clipped from V and 5 bases from J, the junction kept 12 bases outside the gene matches. The CDR3 spans 16 residues. CDR3 in amino acids: CASTHRQGSRNEKLFF. The DNA of the CDR3 is TGTGCCAGTACGCACCGACAGGGGTCCAGGAATGAAAAACTGTTTTTT.

This chain links TRBV9 with TRBJ2-3; TRBD2 is a possible D gene (6 bases). V lost 0 bases to trimming and J lost 2 bases, with 13 bases between them. The CDR3 is made up of 16 amino acids. The germline V gene has CDR1 SGDLS and CDR2 YYNGEE. This chain's CDR3 is CASSVGISGYTDTQYF. The CDR3 bases are TGTGCCAGCAGCGTAGGTATTAGCGGCTACACAGATACGCAGTATTTT.

The genes are TRBV28 and TRBJ1-3; TRBD1 is a possible D gene (5 bases). Germline V lookup: CDR1 MDHEN, CDR2 SYDVKM. The ends were cut back, 8 bases at V and 4 bases at J, with 15 bases in the middle. The CDR3 covers 14 residues. The CDR3 is CASGLRGIGNTIYF. The CDR3 DNA reads as TGTGCCAGCGGCTTGAGGGGCATAGGAAACACCATATATTTT.

This clone was seen just once. The V and J genes are TRBV29-1 and TRBJ1-1; perhaps TRBD1 as D (6 bases). There are 16 residues in the CDR3. V lost 3 bases and J 5 bases, leaving 22 bases between the germline ends. The germline V gene has CDR1 SQVTM and CDR2 ANQGSEA. The CDR3 region is CSVEGGGRRRLTEAFF. In nucleotides, the CDR3 is TGCAGCGTTGAGGGCGGGGGCAGGCGGAGGTTGACTGAAGCTTTCTTT.

CDR3 bases: TGTGCCAGTAGTCCTCGGGGGGCATCCGGGGAGCTGTTTTTT. Translating gives CASSPRGASGELFF. This rearrangement joins TRBV19 to TRBJ2-2; D is possibly TRBD2 (7 bases). The germline gives CDR1 LNHDA, CDR2 SQIVND (reference sequence). There are 14 residues in the CDR3. V lost 5 bases, J lost 6 bases, and 13 bases lay in between.

This chain links TRBV10-3 with TRBJ1-5; weak D call: TRBD1 (6 bases). V shed 8 bases and J shed 5 bases, with 16 bases lying between them. Germline V lookup: CDR1 ENHRY, CDR2 SYGVKD. CDR3 length equals 14 residues. CDR3 sequence reads: CAISRQAKDQPQHF. The CDR3 DNA follows: TGTGCCATCTCCCGACAGGCAAAAGATCAGCCCCAGCATTTT.

The chain employs TRBV7-2 and TRBJ1-4, with D maybe TRBD1 (6 bases). The length of the CDR3 is 16 residues. Germline V gene lookup returns CDR1 SGHTA and CDR2 FQGNSA. Trimming took 9 bases from V and 1 from J, leaving 18 bases between them. CDR3 loop: CASREGTRGTNEKLFF. The CDR3 bases are TGTGCCAGTAGGGAGGGGACAAGGGGAACTAATGAAAAACTGTTTTTT.

The chain has TRBV27 and TRBJ2-7; 8 bases line up with TRBD1. Trimming at V came to 4 bases and at J to 1 base, leaving 3 bases not matched to a gene. In germline, CDR1 is MNHEY, CDR2 SMNVEV (reference sequence). The CDR3 contains 14 residues. CDR3 region: CASSYRGSSYEQYF. The CDR3 DNA follows: TGTGCCAGCAGTTACAGGGGGAGTTCCTACGAGCAGTACTTC.

The chain is built from TRBV11-2 and TRBJ2-5; 7 bases align to TRBD1. The CDR3 is 16 amino acids. V lost 6 bases, J lost 5 bases, and 15 bases stayed unmatched. Germline assignment: CDR1 SGHAT and CDR2 FQNNGV. CDR3 protein: CASRSTGTATKETQYF. In nucleotides, the CDR3 is TGTGCCAGCAGATCAACCGGGACAGCGACGAAGGAGACCCAGTACTTC.

The gene calls are TRBV4-1 and TRBJ1-2; no firm D call. Germline CDR1 is MGHRA and CDR2 is YSYEKL. The CDR3 runs to 18 residues. V gave up 1 base and J gave up 0 bases, with 18 bases separating them. As DNA, the CDR3 is TGCGCCAGCAGCCAAGTTCACCAGGTGAGCCTAGCTAACTATGGCTACACCTTC. Translation: CASSQVHQVSLANYGYTF.

The chain carries TRBV27 and TRBJ1-2; D gene uncertain. The CDR3 sequence is 13 residues long. Trimming stripped 6 bases from V and 2 bases from J, with 10 bases between. Germline loops: CDR1 MNHEY, CDR2 SMNVEV (reference sequence). CDR3 sequence reads: CASSIKENYGYTF. In nucleotides, the CDR3 is TGTGCCAGCAGCATCAAAGAGAACTATGGCTACACCTTC.

This clone was seen a handful of times. This sequence joins TRBV6-4 and TRBJ2-3; the match to TRBD2 covers 10 bases. The CDR3 is 15 residues long. Losses at the gene ends were 4 bases for V and 1 base for J; bases not matched to a gene: 2. CDR1 and CDR2 from the germline V gene are MRHNA and SNTAGT. CDR3 sequence (DNA): TGTGCCAGCAGTGTGCTAGCGGGAGGCACAGATACGCAGTATTTT. This gives the protein CASSVLAGGTDTQYF.

The chain is built from TRBV28 and TRBJ1-3, with D possibly TRBD1 on 6 matching bases. V shed 3 bases and J shed 4 bases, with 10 bases lying between them. This CDR3 region has 14 residues. Germline V gene data show CDR1 as MDHEN and CDR2 as SYDVKM. The CDR3 loop reads CASSFTGTGNTIYF. DNA of the CDR3: TGTGCCAGCAGTTTCACAGGGACAGGAAACACCATATATTTT.

This clone was detected once. This chain uses TRBV18 with TRBJ2-3, with a possible D match to TRBD2 (6 bases). The ends were cut back, 5 bases at V and 0 bases at J, with 12 bases in the middle. Per germline, CDR1 KGHSH and CDR2 LQKENI. The CDR3 length is 15 residues. The CDR3 coding sequence is TGTGCCAGCTCAGAGGGACGGGGGAGCACAGATACGCAGTATTTT. Translating gives CASSEGRGSTDTQYF.

This chain uses TRBV4-2 with TRBJ1-1; D is unclear. V was trimmed by 1 base and J by 5 bases, leaving 14 bases between them. Germline-derived CDR1 and CDR2 are LGHNA and YNFKEQ. This CDR3 spans 15 amino acids. The CDR3 loop is CASSQVVGPGTEAFF. DNA for the CDR3: TGTGCCAGCAGCCAAGTTGTAGGGCCTGGGACTGAAGCTTTCTTT.

The genes are TRBV28 and TRBJ1-2, with 7 bases aligning to TRBD1. The CDR3 length is 15 residues. The junction had 10 bases not matched to a gene; V was cut back by 6 bases and J by 3 bases. Germline V gene lookup returns CDR1 MDHEN and CDR2 SYDVKM. The CDR3 nucleotides are TGTGCCAGCAGCCCGGGGGACAGAACTTACTATGGCTACACCTTC. Its translation: CASSPGDRTYYGYTF.

J is TRBJ1-5 and V is TRBV10-2; D is ambiguous. The CDR3 contains 13 residues. The germline gives CDR1 WSHSY, CDR2 SAAADI. V lost 8 bases, J lost 5 bases, and 13 bases lay in between. The CDR3 loop reads CASGGDGDQPQHF. The CDR3 nucleotides read TGCGCCAGCGGAGGAGACGGGGATCAGCCCCAGCATTTT.